What follows is one T cell receptor (beta chain) and its context. No patient had received any treatment before thyroid surgery. MiXCR was used by TCRdb to re-call the PCR reads. The top ten clones hold 5.4% of a sample with 20,000 to 25,000 clones, about 25% of them seen once. The sample belongs to a study of metastatic and nonmetastatic thyroid tumors. Trimming left V 7 bases short and J 12 bases short, with 22 bases between. Germline V gene data show CDR1 as LNHDA and CDR2 as SQIVND (reference sequence). This CDR3 has 14 residues. The rearrangement joins TRBV19 to TRBJ2-1; unclear D gene. The source of this sequence is a female donor with papillary thyroid cancer or a benign thyroid nodule (not recorded which). Some clones in this sample may be carry-over from other donors' samples. The sequenced sample consisted of tumor tissue. The DNA for the CDR3 is TGTGCCAGTAACGCTTGGGTCCCTGATGTGGGGCAGTTCTTC. It yields the protein CASNAWVPDVGQFF.